This TCR beta chain was found in a study of blood T cell repertoires in COVID-19. Study details: The origin of the acute and convalescent COVID-19 samples was the United States, Italy and Spain. The analysed material was cDNA or gDNA that came from T cells, B-cell-depleted T cells, or PBMCs.

As handled by the study authors: Estimated nucleated cell counts came from reference gene primer amplification. Some clones are missing from TCRdb's copy, which holds only in-frame ones; the method was immunoSEQ multiplex PCR. V and J calls and clone size come straight from that table; D and trimming were deduced from the DNA. The sample lists a few hundred thousand clones; roughly 89% were seen once. The participants were between roughly 18 and 100 years old and came from about two dozen US areas. The CDR3 loop spans 17 amino acids. Germline loops: CDR1 MNHNY, CDR2 SVGAGI (reference sequence). Losses at the gene ends were 5 bases for V and 3 bases for J; bases not matched to a gene: 6.

The sequence came from a woman aged 45-65 years who had recovered from COVID-19. The chain combines TRBV6-6 with TRBJ2-2, with 13 bases aligning to TRBD2. Material: PBMCs or T cells enriched from blood (not recorded which). The CDR3 DNA sequence: TGTGCCAGCAGTCCCCGAGGACTAGCGGGGGACACCGGGGAGCTGTTTTTT. Amino acids: CASSPRGLAGDTGELFF.